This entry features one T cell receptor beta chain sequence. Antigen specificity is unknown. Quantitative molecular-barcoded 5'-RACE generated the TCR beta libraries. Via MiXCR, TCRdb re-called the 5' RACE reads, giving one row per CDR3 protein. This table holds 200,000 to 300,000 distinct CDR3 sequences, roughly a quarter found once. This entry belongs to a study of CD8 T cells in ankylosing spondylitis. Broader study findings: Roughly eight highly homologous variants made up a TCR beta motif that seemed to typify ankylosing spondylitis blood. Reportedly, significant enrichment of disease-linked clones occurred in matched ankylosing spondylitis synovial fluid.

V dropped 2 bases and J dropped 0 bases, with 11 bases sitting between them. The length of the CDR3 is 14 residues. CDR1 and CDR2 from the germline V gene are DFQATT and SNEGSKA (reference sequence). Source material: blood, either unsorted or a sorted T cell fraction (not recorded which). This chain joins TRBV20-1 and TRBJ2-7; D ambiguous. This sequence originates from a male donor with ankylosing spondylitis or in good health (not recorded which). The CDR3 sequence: CSARRDGPSYEQYF. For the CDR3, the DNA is TGCAGTGCTAGACGAGATGGGCCCTCCTACGAGCAGTACTTC.